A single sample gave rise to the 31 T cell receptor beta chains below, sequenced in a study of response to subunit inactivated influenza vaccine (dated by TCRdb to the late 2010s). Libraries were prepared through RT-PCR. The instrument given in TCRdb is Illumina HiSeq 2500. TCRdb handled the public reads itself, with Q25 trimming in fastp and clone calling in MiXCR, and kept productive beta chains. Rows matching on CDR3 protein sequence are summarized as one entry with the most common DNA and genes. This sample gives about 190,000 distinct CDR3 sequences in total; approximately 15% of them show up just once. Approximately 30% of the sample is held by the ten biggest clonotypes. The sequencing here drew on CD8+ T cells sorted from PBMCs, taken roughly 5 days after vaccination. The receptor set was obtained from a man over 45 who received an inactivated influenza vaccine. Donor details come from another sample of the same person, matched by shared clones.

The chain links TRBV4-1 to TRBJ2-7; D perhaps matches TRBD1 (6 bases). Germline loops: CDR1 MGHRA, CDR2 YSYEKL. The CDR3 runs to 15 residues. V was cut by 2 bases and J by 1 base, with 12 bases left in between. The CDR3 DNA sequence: TGCGCCAGCAGCCAAACAGGGTCTGGGTCCTACGAGCAGTACTTC. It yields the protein CASSQTGSGSYEQYF.

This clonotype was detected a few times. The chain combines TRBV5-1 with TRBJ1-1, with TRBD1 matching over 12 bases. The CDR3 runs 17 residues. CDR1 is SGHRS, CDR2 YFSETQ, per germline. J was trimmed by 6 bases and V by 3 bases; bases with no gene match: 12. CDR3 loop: CASSWDRGLANDAEAFF. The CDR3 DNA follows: TGCGCCAGCAGCTGGGACAGGGGGCTGGCAAATGACGCTGAAGCTTTCTTT.

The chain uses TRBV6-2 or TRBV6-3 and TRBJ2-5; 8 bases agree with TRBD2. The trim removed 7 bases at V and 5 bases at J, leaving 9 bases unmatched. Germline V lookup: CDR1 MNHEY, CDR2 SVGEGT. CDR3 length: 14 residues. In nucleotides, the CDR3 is TGTGCCAGCATCACGAGAGCGGGGGTGGAGACCCAGTACTTC. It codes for CASITRAGVETQYF.

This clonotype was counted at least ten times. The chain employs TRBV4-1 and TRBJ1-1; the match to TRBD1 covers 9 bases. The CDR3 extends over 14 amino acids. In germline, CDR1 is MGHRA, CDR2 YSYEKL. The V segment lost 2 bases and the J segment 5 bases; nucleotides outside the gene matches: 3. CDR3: CASSQRQGGTEAFF. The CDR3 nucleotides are TGCGCCAGCAGCCAACGACAGGGGGGGACTGAAGCTTTCTTT.

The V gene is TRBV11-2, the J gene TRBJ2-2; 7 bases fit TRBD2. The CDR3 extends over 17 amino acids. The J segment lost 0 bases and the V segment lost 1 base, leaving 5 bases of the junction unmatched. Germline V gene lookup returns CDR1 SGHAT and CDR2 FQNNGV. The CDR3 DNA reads TGTGCCAGCAGCTTAGGCCTAGCGGATGCGAACACCGGGGAGCTGTTTTTT. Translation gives CASSLGLADANTGELFF.

The CDR3 reads CASSFTGGSYNEQFF. CDR3 nucleotide sequence: TGTGCCAGCAGCTTCACAGGGGGCTCCTACAATGAGCAGTTCTTC. This chain links TRBV11-2 with TRBJ2-1; 8 bases align to TRBD1. In germline, CDR1 is SGHAT, CDR2 FQNNGV. The CDR3 is 15 amino acids. J gave up 0 bases and V 3 bases, and 1 base lay outside the gene matches.

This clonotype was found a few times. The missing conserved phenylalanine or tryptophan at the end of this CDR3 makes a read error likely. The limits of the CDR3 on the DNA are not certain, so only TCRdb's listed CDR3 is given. The CDR3: CSVEVGLAGVSSLH. The chain joins TRBV29-1 to TRBJ2-1; the table names TRBD2, a call not compared with the DNA. The CDR3 length equals 14 residues, ends included. CDR1 and CDR2 (germline): SQVTM, ANQGSEA.

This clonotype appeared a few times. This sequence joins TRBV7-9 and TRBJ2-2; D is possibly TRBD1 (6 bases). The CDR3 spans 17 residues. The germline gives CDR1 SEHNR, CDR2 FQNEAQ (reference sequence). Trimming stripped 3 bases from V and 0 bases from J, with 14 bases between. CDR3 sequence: CASSFPLRTANTGELFF. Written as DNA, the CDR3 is TGTGCCAGCAGCTTTCCGTTAAGGACAGCGAACACCGGGGAGCTGTTTTTT.

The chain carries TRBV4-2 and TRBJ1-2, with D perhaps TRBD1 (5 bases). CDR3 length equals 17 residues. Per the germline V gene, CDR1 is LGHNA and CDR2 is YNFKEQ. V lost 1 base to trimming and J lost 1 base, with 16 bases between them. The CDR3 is CASSQAIGQGLNYGYTF. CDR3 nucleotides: TGTGCCAGCAGCCAAGCCATCGGGCAGGGCCTTAACTATGGCTACACCTTC.

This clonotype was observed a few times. CDR3 residues: CASSSPGGQETQYF. The CDR3 DNA sequence: TGTGCCAGCAGTTCACCGGGGGGACAAGAGACCCAGTACTTC. The chain has TRBV28 and TRBJ2-5; TRBD2 aligns across 7 bases. J gave up 2 bases and V 4 bases, and 4 bases lay outside the gene matches. The CDR3 totals 14 residues. The germline CDR1 and CDR2 sequences are MDHEN and SYDVKM.

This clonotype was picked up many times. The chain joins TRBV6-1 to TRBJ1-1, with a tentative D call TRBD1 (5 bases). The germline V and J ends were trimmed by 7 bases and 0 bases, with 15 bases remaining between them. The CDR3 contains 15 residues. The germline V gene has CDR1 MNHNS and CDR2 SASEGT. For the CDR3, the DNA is TGTGCCAGCAAGGTGGACAAGTGGGTGAACACTGAAGCTTTCTTT. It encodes CASKVDKWVNTEAFF.

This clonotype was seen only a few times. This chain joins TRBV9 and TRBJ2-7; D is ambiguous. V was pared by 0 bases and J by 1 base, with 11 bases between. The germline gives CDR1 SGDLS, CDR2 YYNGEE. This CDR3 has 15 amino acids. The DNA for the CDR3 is TGTGCCAGCAGCGTAGGAGCAGCTAGGTCCTACGAGCAGTACTTC. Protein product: CASSVGAARSYEQYF.

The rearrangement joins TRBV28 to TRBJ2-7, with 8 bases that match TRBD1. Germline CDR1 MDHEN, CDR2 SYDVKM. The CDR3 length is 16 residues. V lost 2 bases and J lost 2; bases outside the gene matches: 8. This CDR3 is CASSLDDRTGTYEQYF. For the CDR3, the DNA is TGTGCCAGCAGTTTAGATGATCGGACAGGGACCTACGAGCAGTACTTC.

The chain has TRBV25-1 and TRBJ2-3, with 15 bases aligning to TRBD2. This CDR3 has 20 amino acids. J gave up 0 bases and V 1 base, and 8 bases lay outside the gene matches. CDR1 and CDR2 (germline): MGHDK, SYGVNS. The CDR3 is CASSEFGLAGGNPSTDTQYF. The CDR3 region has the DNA TGTGCCAGCAGTGAATTTGGACTAGCGGGGGGGAACCCTAGCACAGATACGCAGTATTTT.

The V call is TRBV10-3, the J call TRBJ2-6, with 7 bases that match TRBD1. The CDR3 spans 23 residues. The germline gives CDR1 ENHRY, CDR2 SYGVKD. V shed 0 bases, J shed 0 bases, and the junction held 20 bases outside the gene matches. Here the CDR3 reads CAISESWGAGTDTTNSGANVLTF. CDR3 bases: TGTGCCATCAGTGAGTCGTGGGGAGCAGGGACAGACACCACTAACTCTGGGGCCAACGTCCTGACTTTC.

CDR3 in DNA: TGTGCCAGCAGAGCGGGACGCGGTAATGAAAAACTGTTTTTT. Translation gives CASRAGRGNEKLFF. The V gene is TRBV2, the J gene TRBJ1-4, with a possible D match to TRBD1 (5 bases). With 6 bases removed from V and 4 bases from J, the gap between germline ends came to 12 bases. CDR3 length equals 14 residues. Germline V lookup: CDR1 SNHLY, CDR2 FYNNEI. Filled out from reference TRBV2 and TRBJ1-4, the complete variable domain reads EPEVTQTPSHQVTQMGQEVILRCVPISNHLYFYWYRQILGQKVEFLVSFYNNEISEKSEIFDDQFSVERPDGSNFTLKIRSTKLEDSAMYFCASRAGRGNEKLFFGSGTQLSVL.

This CDR3 reads CASSQEEQAGREQFF. The DNA for the CDR3 is TGTGCCAGCAGCCAAGAGGAGCAAGCGGGGAGGGAGCAGTTCTTC. This sequence joins TRBV4-2 and TRBJ2-1, with 7 nucleotides matching TRBD2. Trimming removed 0 bases from V and 10 bases from J; junction bases left unmatched: 9. From germline, CDR1 is LGHNA and CDR2 YNFKEQ. This CDR3 region has 15 residues.

This CDR3 is CAWMLPATNEKLFF. The CDR3 DNA reads TGTGCCTGGATGCTTCCAGCAACTAATGAAAAACTGTTTTTT. The chain links TRBV30 to TRBJ1-4; no clear D gene. V shed 4 bases and J shed 0 bases, with 9 bases lying between them. The germline V gene encodes CDR1 GTSNPN and CDR2 SVGIG (reference sequence). CDR3 length equals 14 residues.

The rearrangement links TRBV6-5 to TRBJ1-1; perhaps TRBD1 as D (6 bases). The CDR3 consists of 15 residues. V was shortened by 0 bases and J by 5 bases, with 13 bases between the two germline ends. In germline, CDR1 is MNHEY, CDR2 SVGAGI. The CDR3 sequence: CASSYSWGARTEAFF. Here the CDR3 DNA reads TGTGCCAGCAGTTACTCGTGGGGGGCGCGAACTGAAGCTTTCTTT.

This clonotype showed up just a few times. The chain's CDR3 is CAWSVGETYEQYF. The CDR3 DNA sequence: TGTGCCTGGAGTGTCGGGGAGACCTACGAGCAGTACTTC. J is TRBJ2-7 and V is TRBV30; possibly TRBD2 for D (5 bases). The V and J ends lost 0 bases and 2 bases respectively, with 8 bases between them. This CDR3 has 13 amino acids. CDR1 GTSNPN and CDR2 SVGIG come from the germline V gene (reference sequence).

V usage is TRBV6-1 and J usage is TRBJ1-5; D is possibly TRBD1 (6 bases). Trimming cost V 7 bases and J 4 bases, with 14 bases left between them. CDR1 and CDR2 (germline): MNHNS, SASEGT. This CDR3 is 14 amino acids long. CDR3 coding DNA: TGTGCCAGCAAGCCGGGACAAGGGAATCAGCCCCAGCATTTT. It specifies CASKPGQGNQPQHF.

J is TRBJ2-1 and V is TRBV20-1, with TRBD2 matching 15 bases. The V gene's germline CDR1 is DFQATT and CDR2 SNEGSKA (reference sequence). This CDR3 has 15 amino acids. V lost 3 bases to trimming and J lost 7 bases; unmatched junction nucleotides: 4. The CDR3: CSASEGLAGGNEQFF. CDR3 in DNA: TGCAGTGCTAGTGAGGGACTAGCGGGAGGTAATGAGCAGTTCTTC.

CDR3 DNA sequence: TGTGCCAGCAGCTTTCCAGGACAGGGGAGTTACGAGCAGTACTTC. It yields the protein CASSFPGQGSYEQYF. The V and J genes are TRBV7-8 and TRBJ2-7; 9 nucleotides align to TRBD1. The CDR3 spans 15 residues. Germline V gene lookup returns CDR1 SGHVS and CDR2 FQNEAQ. V dropped 3 bases and J dropped 4; count of bases not matched to a gene: 7.

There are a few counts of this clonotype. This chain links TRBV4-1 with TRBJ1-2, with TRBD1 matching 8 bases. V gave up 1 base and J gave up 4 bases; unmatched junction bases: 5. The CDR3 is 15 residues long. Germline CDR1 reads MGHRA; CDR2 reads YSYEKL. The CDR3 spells CASSQGTGLGYGYTF. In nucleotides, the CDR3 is TGCGCCAGCAGCCAAGGGACAGGGTTAGGCTATGGCTACACCTTC.

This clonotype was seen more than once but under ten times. CDR3 in amino acids: CASSPADPGFATNTGELFF. The DNA of the CDR3 is TGTGCCAGCAGCCCAGCAGATCCGGGCTTTGCTACGAACACCGGGGAGCTGTTTTTT. This rearrangement joins TRBV5-6 to TRBJ2-2; D remains ambiguous. The V end was cut by 4 bases, the J end by 0 bases, with 22 bases between. Germline lookup yields CDR1 SGHDT and CDR2 YYEEEE. The CDR3 covers 19 residues.

Here the CDR3 reads CAISPPGQGIGPSGANVLTF. The CDR3 nucleotides read TGTGCCATCAGCCCCCCGGGACAGGGTATCGGCCCCTCTGGGGCCAACGTCCTGACTTTC. The chain employs TRBV10-3 and TRBJ2-6; the match to TRBD1 covers 9 bases. The germline V gene has CDR1 ENHRY and CDR2 SYGVKD. Losses at the gene ends were 6 bases for V and 0 bases for J; bases not matched to a gene: 15. The CDR3 length is 20 residues.

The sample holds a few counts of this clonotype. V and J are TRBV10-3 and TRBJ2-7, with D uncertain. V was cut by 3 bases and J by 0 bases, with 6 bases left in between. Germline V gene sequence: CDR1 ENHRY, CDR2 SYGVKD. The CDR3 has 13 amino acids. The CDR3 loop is CAISDLSSYEQYF. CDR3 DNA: TGTGCCATCAGTGATCTGAGCTCCTACGAGCAGTACTTC.

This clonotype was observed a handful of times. CDR3 nucleotide sequence: TGTGCCAGTAGCTTCGCAGCAACCTACGAGCAGTACTTC. Protein product: CASSFAATYEQYF. The J gene is TRBJ2-7, the V gene TRBV19; the D is unclear. V lost 6 bases, J lost 2 bases, and 11 bases lay in between. The CDR3 has 13 amino acids. Looked up from germline, CDR1 is LNHDA and CDR2 is SQIVND (reference sequence).

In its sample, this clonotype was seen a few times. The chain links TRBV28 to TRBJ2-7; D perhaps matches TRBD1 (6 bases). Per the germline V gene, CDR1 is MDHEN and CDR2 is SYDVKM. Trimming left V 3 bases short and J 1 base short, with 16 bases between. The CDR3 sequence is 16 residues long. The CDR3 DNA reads TGTGCCAGCAGTTTGGACTTACTAGGGGGATCCTACGAGCAGTACTTC. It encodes CASSLDLLGGSYEQYF. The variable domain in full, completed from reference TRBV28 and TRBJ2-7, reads DVKVTQSSRYLVKRTGEKVFLECVQDMDHENMFWYRQDPGLGLRLIYFSYDVKMKEKGDIPEGYSVSREKKERFSLILESASTNQTSMYLCASSLDLLGGSYEQYFGPGTRLTVT.

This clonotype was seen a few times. CDR3 amino acids: CASSQYAGGGHNEQFF. The CDR3 coding sequence is TGTGCCAGCAGCCAATATGCAGGGGGCGGCCACAATGAGCAGTTCTTC. This sequence joins TRBV4-2 and TRBJ2-1, with 8 bases lining up with TRBD1. Germline CDR1 reads LGHNA; CDR2 reads YNFKEQ. V shed 2 bases and J 5 bases; nucleotides not matched to a gene: 8. The CDR3 is 16 amino acids.

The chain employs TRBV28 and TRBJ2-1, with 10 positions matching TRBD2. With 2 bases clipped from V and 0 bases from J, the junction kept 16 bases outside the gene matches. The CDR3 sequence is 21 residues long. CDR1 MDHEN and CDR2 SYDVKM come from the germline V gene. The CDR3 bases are TGTGCCAGCAGTTTAGGGCTAGGGAACCTAGCGGGAGTTAGCTCCTACAATGAGCAGTTCTTC. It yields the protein CASSLGLGNLAGVSSYNEQFF. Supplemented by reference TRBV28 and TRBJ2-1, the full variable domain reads DVKVTQSSRYLVKRTGEKVFLECVQDMDHENMFWYRQDPGLGLRLIYFSYDVKMKEKGDIPEGYSVSREKKERFSLILESASTNQTSMYLCASSLGLGNLAGVSSYNEQFFGPGTRLTVL.